Following are 29 T cell receptor beta chains from one sample sequenced in a study of blood T cell repertoires in COVID-19. Some clones are missing from TCRdb's copy, which holds only in-frame ones; the method was immunoSEQ multiplex PCR. Seen here are roughly 310,000 clones, roughly 90% observed once, and the top ten hold about 9.9%. The sequencing input was PBMCs or T cells enriched from blood (not recorded which). The receptors here all came from a middle-aged woman who had recovered from COVID-19.

The V call is TRBV27, the J call TRBJ2-7, with D unclear. V was shortened by 8 bases and J by 2 bases, with 13 bases between the two germline ends. The CDR3 is made up of 13 amino acids. Looked up from germline, CDR1 is MNHEY and CDR2 is SMNVEV (reference sequence). CDR3 bases: TGTGCCAGCTCCCCCAGGCTTACCTACGAGCAGTACTTC. Translation: CASSPRLTYEQYF.

The V gene is TRBV5-1, the J gene TRBJ2-5, with 10 bases that match TRBD2. Unmatched junction bases numbered 8, after V lost 0 bases and J lost 12 bases. Germline V gene data show CDR1 as SGHRS and CDR2 as YFSETQ. The CDR3 sequence is 14 residues long. CDR3 loop: CASSLAIAGGLEYF. CDR3 in DNA: TGCGCCAGCAGCTTGGCAATAGCGGGGGGACTTGAGTACTTC.

The chain carries TRBV6-5 and TRBJ2-7, with 8 bases aligning to TRBD1. The CDR3 runs 12 residues. Germline lookup yields CDR1 MNHEY and CDR2 SVGAGI. V dropped 11 bases and J dropped 7; count of bases not matched to a gene: 10. DNA for the CDR3: TGTGCCTCCAGGCAGGGGGCGGGTGAGCAGTACTTC. Protein product: CASRQGAGEQYF.

The chain couples TRBV18 to TRBJ2-3; TRBD2 matches at 8 bases. Germline CDR1 reads KGHSH; CDR2 reads LQKENI. This CDR3 has 16 amino acids. V lost 0 bases and J lost 0; bases outside the gene matches: 2. The CDR3 loop reads CASSPPAGASTDTQYF. The CDR3 bases are TGTGCCAGCTCACCACCAGCGGGAGCGAGCACAGATACGCAGTATTTT.

V gene TRBV24-1 combines with J gene TRBJ1-3, with 8 nucleotides matching TRBD1. The CDR3 covers 16 residues. The trim removed 6 bases at V and 2 bases at J, leaving 8 bases unmatched. Per the germline V gene, CDR1 is KGHDR and CDR2 is SFDVKD. CDR3 amino acids: CATSKQGEGAGNTIYF. CDR3 DNA: TGTGCCACCAGTAAACAGGGGGAGGGTGCTGGAAACACCATATATTTT.

The rearrangement joins TRBV7-8 to TRBJ2-7, with 13 nucleotides matching TRBD2. This CDR3 is built from 15 residues. Germline CDR1 reads SGHVS; CDR2 reads FQNEAQ. The J segment lost 6 bases and the V segment lost 3 bases, leaving 5 bases of the junction unmatched. The CDR3 protein is CASSFGTSGKFEQYF. Here the CDR3 DNA reads TGTGCCAGCAGCTTTGGGACTAGCGGGAAATTCGAGCAGTACTTC. The entire variable domain, with the rest obtained from reference TRBV7-8 and TRBJ2-7, is as follows: GAGVSQSPRYKVAKRGQDVALRCDPISGHVSLFWYQQALGQGPEFLTYFQNEAQLDKSGLPSDRFFAERPEGSVSTLKIQRTQQEDSAVYLCASSFGTSGKFEQYFGPGTRLTVT.

CDR3 loop: CAPERDRGGDGANVLTF. CDR3 in DNA: TGTGCACCAGAGAGGGACAGGGGAGGAGATGGGGCCAACGTCCTGACTTTC. This sequence joins TRBV24-1 and TRBJ2-6, with 10 bases lining up with TRBD1. Germline V gene data show CDR1 as KGHDR and CDR2 as SFDVKD. The CDR3 has 17 amino acids.

The chain couples TRBV13 to TRBJ2-7; D is perhaps TRBD1 (5 bases). V was shortened by 6 bases and J by 4 bases, with 16 bases between the two germline ends. Germline CDR1 is PRHDT and CDR2 is FYEKMQ (reference sequence). The CDR3 loop spans 14 amino acids. This CDR3 is CASRRSGREYEQYF. The CDR3 nucleotides are TGTGCCAGCAGAAGGTCGGGCAGGGAATACGAGCAGTACTTC. The full variable domain, its missing parts supplied by reference TRBV13 and TRBJ2-7, is AAGVIQSPRHLIKEKRETATLKCYPIPRHDTVYWYQQGPGQDPQFLISFYEKMQSDKGSIPDRFSAQQFSDYHSELNMSSLELGDSALYFCASRRSGREYEQYFGPGTRLTVT.

The CDR3 here is CASSFAQRTDYGYTF. The CDR3 DNA follows: TGTGCCAGCAGCTTCGCACAAAGAACAGACTATGGCTACACCTTC. This chain uses TRBV13 with TRBJ1-2; D is unclear. CDR3 length: 15 residues. V gave up 3 bases and J gave up 3 bases, with 14 bases separating them. Germline V gene lookup returns CDR1 PRHDT and CDR2 FYEKMQ (reference sequence).

This clone was counted a few times. The chain joins TRBV9 to TRBJ2-2; possibly TRBD2 for D (6 bases). The ends were cut back, 1 base at V and 4 bases at J, with 14 bases in the middle. The CDR3 loop spans 16 amino acids. Germline lookup yields CDR1 SGDLS and CDR2 YYNGEE. The CDR3 reads CASSVRASVSTGELFF. The CDR3 DNA sequence: TGTGCCAGCAGCGTAAGGGCTAGCGTTAGCACCGGGGAGCTGTTTTTT.

The CDR3 nucleotides read TGTGCCAGCAGTCCTCAGACTAGCGGGGGTATTTACGAGCAGTACTTC. It is translated as CASSPQTSGGIYEQYF. The chain combines TRBV28 with TRBJ2-7, with 12 bases aligning to TRBD2. V was pared by 5 bases and J by 4 bases, with 9 bases of the junction left unmatched. The CDR3 runs to 16 residues. Germline CDR1 is MDHEN and CDR2 is SYDVKM.

Of note for this clone: Other DNA sequences in the same sample also yield this CDR3. The chain recombines TRBV18 with TRBJ2-5; D ambiguous. The CDR3 loop spans 13 amino acids. V was pared by 3 bases and J by 2 bases, with 7 bases between. The germline CDR1 and CDR2 sequences are KGHSH and LQKENI. The CDR3 here is CASSPGGQETQYF. In DNA, the CDR3 is TGTGCCAGCTCACCTGGCGGACAAGAGACCCAGTACTTC.

CDR3 amino acids: CASSRTSGRGSYNEQFF. The CDR3 region has the DNA TGTGCCAGCTCACGAACGAGCGGGAGGGGCTCCTACAATGAGCAGTTCTTC. This sequence joins TRBV18 and TRBJ2-1, with 10 positions matching TRBD2. V was clipped by 4 bases and J by 0 bases; unmatched bases: 6. The germline V gene encodes CDR1 KGHSH and CDR2 LQKENI. The CDR3 extends over 17 amino acids.

The rearrangement uses TRBV4-3 and TRBJ2-1; possible D gene TRBD2, 6 bases. The CDR3 runs 16 residues. Germline CDR1 LGHNA, CDR2 YSLEER. V dropped 0 bases and J dropped 7 bases, with 16 bases sitting between them. The CDR3 DNA sequence: TGCGCCAGCAGCCAAGACCGACTAGGAGAGTGGAATGAGCAGTTCTTC. Translation gives CASSQDRLGEWNEQFF.

CDR3 region: CASTEPRKAFF. Written as DNA, the CDR3 is TGTGCCAGCACCGAACCCAGAAAAGCTTTCTTT. V and J are TRBV2 and TRBJ1-1; no firm D call. With 7 bases removed from V and 9 bases from J, the gap between germline ends came to 12 bases. CDR3 length: 11 amino acids. Germline CDR1 SNHLY, CDR2 FYNNEI.

The genes are TRBV7-6 and TRBJ2-2; D is undetermined. Between the trimmed V and J ends, which lost 3 bases and 3 bases, there was a span of 20 bases. CDR3 size: 18 residues. Germline-derived CDR1 and CDR2 are SGHVS and FNYEAQ. The CDR3 DNA reads TGTGCCAGCAGCTTGCAGCCCACTGGAGTCACTCACACCGGGGAGCTGTTTTTT. Protein sequence: CASSLQPTGVTHTGELFF.

The V and J genes are TRBV28 and TRBJ1-5, with 8 bases that match TRBD1. Germline trimming cut 5 bases from V and 2 bases from J; bases unmatched to any gene: 5. The germline V gene encodes CDR1 MDHEN and CDR2 SYDVKM. This CDR3 contains 15 residues. CDR3 bases: TGTGCCAGCAGTAGGGACAGGCGGGGCAATCAGCCCCAGCATTTT. As protein: CASSRDRRGNQPQHF.

About this clone: Sequence at one end of the junction differs from germline and may be a read error. The chain joins TRBV9 to TRBJ2-5; the D gene is possibly TRBD2 (6 bases). The CDR3 is 16 residues long. Germline V gene lookup returns CDR1 SGDLS and CDR2 YYNGEE. The CDR3 DNA is TGTGCTAGCAGCGTAGTAGGCGGGACGGGCGTGGAGACCCAGTACTTC. Residues: CASSVVGGTGVETQYF.

The V call is TRBV7-3, the J call TRBJ2-6; D not certain. Germline CDR1 and CDR2: SGHTA and FQGTGA. CDR3 length: 17 residues. Trimming stripped 1 base from V and 0 bases from J, with 10 bases between. Here the CDR3 reads CASSLRVSVSGANVLTF. CDR3 sequence (DNA): TGTGCCAGCAGCTTAAGGGTCAGCGTCTCTGGGGCCAACGTCCTGACTTTC.

The gene calls are TRBV5-1 and TRBJ2-5; weak D call: TRBD2 (6 bases). Germline values: CDR1 SGHRS, CDR2 YFSETQ. Trimming took 4 bases from V and 3 from J, leaving 13 bases between them. This CDR3 is 14 amino acids long. CDR3 sequence: CASSRGDEKETQYF. The CDR3 region has the DNA TGCGCCAGCAGCCGCGGGGACGAGAAAGAGACCCAGTACTTC.

This clone was recorded once. The DNA for the CDR3 is TGTGCCAGTAGTGGCTCGGGACAGGGAAGCACTGAAGCTTTCTTT. Translation: CASSGSGQGSTEAFF. The genes are TRBV19 and TRBJ1-1; 9 bases map to TRBD1. CDR1 is LNHDA, CDR2 SQIVND, per germline (reference sequence). J gave up 4 bases and V 5 bases, and 8 bases lay outside the gene matches. The CDR3 totals 15 residues.

The genes are TRBV9 and TRBJ1-4; 9 bases align to TRBD1. CDR1 is SGDLS, CDR2 YYNGEE, per germline. The ends lost 3 bases at V and 7 bases at J; junction bases unmatched: 7. This CDR3 is 15 amino acids long. The CDR3 nucleotides are TGTGCCAGCAGCGCTGGGGACAGGGCACGTGAAAAACTGTTTTTT. It specifies CASSAGDRAREKLFF.

The V gene is TRBV9, the J gene TRBJ2-1; 11 positions agree with TRBD2. Trimming took 0 bases from V and 8 from J; bases not matched to a gene: 4. The CDR3 covers 15 residues. The V gene's germline CDR1 is SGDLS and CDR2 YYNGEE. The DNA for the CDR3 is TGTGCCAGCAGCGTAGCTAGCGGGGGGCTCTATGAGCAGTTCTTC. Amino acids: CASSVASGGLYEQFF.

The genes are TRBV10-3 and TRBJ1-2; TRBD1 matches 8 bases. The CDR3 length is 14 residues. The germline V gene has CDR1 ENHRY and CDR2 SYGVKD. V shed 5 bases, J shed 6 bases, and the junction held 8 bases outside the gene matches. The CDR3 bases are TGTGCCATCAGTCTGACCCAGGGGGCCAATGGCTACACCTTC. Protein sequence: CAISLTQGANGYTF.

The chain has TRBV4-3 and TRBJ2-2; D may be TRBD2 (6 bases). This CDR3 contains 17 residues. Trimming took off 1 base at V and 7 bases at J, with 19 bases between the two ends. Germline V gene sequence: CDR1 LGHNA, CDR2 YSLEER. CDR3 sequence (DNA): TGCGCCAGCAGCCAAGCGGACGGGGGAAGAACGGGCGGGGAGCTGTTTTTT. Translated: CASSQADGGRTGGELFF.

The V call is TRBV6-4, the J call TRBJ2-4, with 7 bases aligning to TRBD2. J was trimmed by 1 base and V by 4 bases; bases with no gene match: 10. The germline V gene encodes CDR1 MRHNA and CDR2 SNTAGT. The CDR3 contains 17 residues. CDR3 sequence reads: CASSVPPAGAAKNIQYF. The DNA of the CDR3 is TGTGCCAGCAGTGTCCCACCGGCGGGAGCGGCCAAAAACATTCAGTACTTC.

Only one count was recorded for this clone. The chain combines TRBV24-1 with TRBJ2-3, with a weak D call TRBD1 (6 bases). Trimming took 5 bases from V and 4 from J, leaving 15 bases between them. Per the germline V gene, CDR1 is KGHDR and CDR2 is SFDVKD. The CDR3 totals 15 residues. CDR3 in amino acids: CATSGGRGSADTQYF. CDR3 nucleotide sequence: TGTGCCACCAGTGGGGGCAGGGGTAGCGCAGATACGCAGTATTTT.

The chain combines TRBV20-1 with TRBJ2-7, with D possibly being TRBD1 (5 bases). The germline V gene has CDR1 DFQATT and CDR2 SNEGSKA (reference sequence). This CDR3 is built from 11 residues. V gave up 3 bases and J gave up 7 bases, with 10 bases separating them. In nucleotides, the CDR3 is TGCAGTGCTAGCAGGGCTGGTGAGCAGTACTTC. Translated: CSASRAGEQYF.

The chain carries TRBV18 and TRBJ2-5, with 9 bases matching TRBD2. The CDR3 runs to 16 residues. Germline lookup yields CDR1 KGHSH and CDR2 LQKENI. The V and J ends lost 3 bases and 4 bases, in that order; junction bases with no gene match: 9. The CDR3 region has the DNA TGTGCCAGCTCACCCCAATCTAGCGGGATCGGAGAGACCCAGTACTTC. It codes for CASSPQSSGIGETQYF. Using reference TRBV18 and TRBJ2-5 for the parts outside the CDR3, the full variable domain is NAGVMQNPRHLVRRRGQEARLRCSPMKGHSHVYWYRQLPEEGLKFMVYLQKENIIDESGMPKERFSAEFPKEGPSILRIQQVVRGDSAAYFCASSPQSSGIGETQYFGPGTRLLVL.